This TCR beta chain was identified in a study of metastatic and nonmetastatic thyroid tumors. Study-level background: The study looked at repertoires side by side in blood and in tumor or nodule tissue from malignant and benign thyroid patients.

Germline-derived CDR1 and CDR2 are DFQATT and SNEGSKA (reference sequence). The CDR3 covers 12 residues. In the authors' workflow: The study took CDR3 differences across clinicopathological groups and made a distant-metastasis classifier for papillary thyroid cancer from them. TCRdb re-clonotyped the PCR reads via MiXCR. TCRdb, rather than the study authors, made the V and J calls. The repertoire has 30,000 or so clones, 25% to 30% of them found once; the top ten carry 7.8%. Points from the study as a whole: Malignant tumors reportedly showed significantly higher TCR beta diversity than benign nodules in both blood and tumor.

Every patient was untreated before thyroid surgery. Turning to this clone: The antigen is undetermined.

The clonotype was recovered from a female donor with papillary thyroid cancer or a benign thyroid nodule (not recorded which). Some clones in this sample may be carry-over from other donors' samples. The sample consisted of blood. The chain is built from TRBV20-1 and TRBJ1-1; 7 bases agree with TRBD1. The CDR3 nucleotides are TGCAGCGCACCCACGACAGGGACTGAAGCTTTCTTT. Its translation is CSAPTTGTEAFF.